This T cell receptor beta chain came from a study of long-term antiretroviral therapy in people with HIV (dated by TCRdb to the early 2020s). Background on the whole study: The earliest samples were collected approximately a decade before the 2015 WHO recommendation for immediate ART, a period when ART was typically delayed until CD4 counts fell. About a third of the roughly 30 participants with HIV were female. A total of some 210 cryopreserved PBMC samples were contributed to the cohort by 30 adults with confirmed HIV infection, with samples collected serially over a mean of approximately six years (range 1-12). This retrospective serial study examined whether starting ART and sustained HIV suppression were associated with changes in the composition and diversity of the TRB repertoire in peripheral blood. No cross-contamination during QIAcube processing turned up in test extractions that ran a monoclonal T-cell line alongside about 35 polyclonal samples.

The study at large found these results: Starting ART was linked to a significant rise in TRB diversity, yet even after long-term ART the diversity remained significantly lower than in transplant donor controls. Owing to limited PBMC availability, only the TCR beta chain was sequenced, without alpha chain pairing. HIV repertoires had narrower CDR3 length ranges than controls, and the network structure suggested an antigen-experienced repertoire that shifted only slightly toward naive after ART. The samples span the years 2004 to 2017, and the ART regimens used at that time may not be as effective as current regimens. Inferences about post-ART repertoire changes are limited because no data were available on ART adherence, viral resistance or therapy changes. Because pre-ART samples had limited cell numbers, unsorted PBMC were profiled rather than sorted CD4+ and CD8+ T cells. Expanded TRB clones identified before ART initiation dominated the repertoire across all time points, though the dominance fluctuated and decreased in many PLHIV after ART.

The CDR3 contains 16 residues, cysteine and phenylalanine counted. Only CDR3 DNA is held: 48 bases, read in frame from base 1. Between the V and J ends, shortened by 0 bases and 0 bases respectively, the junction contains 10 bases. From a lookup of the germline V gene, CDR1 and CDR2 are SGHRS and YFSETQ. As to this clone: Its recognized antigen is unknown. No quality values exist for individual bases; no much larger clone is one base distant.

Participants were included only if at least one PBMC sample before ART initiation and at least two post-ART samples were available. Every participant with HIV received treatment in the United States of America. Before DNA extraction, cryopreserved samples containing 1-10 million PBMC were thawed and washed. At the time of the earliest PBMC sample, participants with HIV were aged between roughly 23 and 60 years. PBMC samples from each participant spanned 1-4 timepoints before ART initiation and 2-8 timepoints after ART initiation, with a median of 7 samples. For every participant, serial HIV viral load, CD4+ T-cell count, ART history and demographic data were obtained. A Qiagen kit on a QIAcube was used to extract genomic DNA from unsorted PBMC, with samples processed in batches of 12. The immunoSEQ hsTCRB v3.0 assay was used at survey level resolution to sequence the TRB variable region. TRB sequencing targeted a depth of 40,000-50,000 T-cell genomes per sample. Pooled TRB libraries were sequenced on an Illumina MiSeq with a v3 150-cycle kit. In the original analysis: Analysis of repertoires was carried out in R inside a reproducible Nextflow workflow spanning QC, data transformation and analysis. Custom analyses were implemented in LymphoSeq2, an R package for AIRR-Seq data exploration. Four samples that produced fewer than 5000 total TRB sequences were removed, so some 190 HIV repertoires were analyzed. Of the approximately 190 retained HIV repertoires, approximately 57 were collected before and approximately 130 after ART initiation. Repertoires were downsampled to 5000 TRB nucleotide sequences, with summary statistics averaged over 100 downsampling iterations. Only TRB sequences with CDR3 regions of at least seven amino acids were retained for analysis. Diversity was measured with a Shannon entropy-derived clonality score and the Gini coefficient. Repertoire networks linked the top 5000 CDR3 amino acid sequences whenever two sequences differed by an edit distance of one. GLIPH2 predicted antigen specificity groups and MHC restriction for TRB CDR3 amino acid sequences. To flag known associations with CMV, EBV, HIV or tissue antigens, CDR3 amino acid sequences were compared against VDJdb and McPAS-TCR. Pre-ART, post-ART and control groups were compared with Wilcoxon signed-rank tests and Holm-Bonferroni correction. The immuneACCESS repertoire file appears here via TCRdb, limited to in-frame rearrangements. These files lack a portion of the clones; in checked studies, under half of the deficit traces to unresolved V genes, and the cause of the others is not known. The V and J calls and the clone size are those of that table, but D and trimming were determined from the DNA. A total of about 40,000 clones appear in this sample, approximately 85% of them only once. The top ten constitute 5.5% to 6.5% of the sample.

In this chain, TRBV5-1 is recombined with TRBJ1-3; no D segment can be confidently identified. This sequence was found in a woman between 50 and 59 years old with HIV. The material sequenced was unsorted PBMCs, taken 3.1 years after starting antiretroviral therapy. The CDR3 protein sequence reads: CASSLGSLNSGNTIYF. The DNA reads TGCGCCAGCAGCTTGGGGTCGCTAAACTCTGGAAACACCATATATTTT. The variable domain in full, with residues beyond the CDR3 obtained from the reference TRBV5-1 and TRBJ1-3 genes, is KAGVTQTPRYLIKTRGQQVTLSCSPISGHRSVSWYQQTPGQGLQFLFEYFSETQRNKGNFPGRFSGRQFSNSRSEMNVSTLELGDSALYLCASSLGSLNSGNTIYFGEGSWLTVV.